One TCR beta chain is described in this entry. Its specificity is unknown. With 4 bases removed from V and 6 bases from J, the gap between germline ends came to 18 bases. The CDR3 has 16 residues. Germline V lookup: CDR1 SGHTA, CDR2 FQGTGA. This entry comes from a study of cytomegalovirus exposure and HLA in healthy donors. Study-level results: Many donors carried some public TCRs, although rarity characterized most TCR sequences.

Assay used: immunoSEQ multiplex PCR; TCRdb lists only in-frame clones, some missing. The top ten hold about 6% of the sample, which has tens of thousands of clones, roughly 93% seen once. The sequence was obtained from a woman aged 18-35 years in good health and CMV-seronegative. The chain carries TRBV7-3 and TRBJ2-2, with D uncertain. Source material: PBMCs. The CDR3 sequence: CASSSVWRDAPGELFF. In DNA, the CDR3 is TGTGCCAGCAGCTCTGTCTGGAGAGATGCCCCCGGGGAGCTGTTTTTT. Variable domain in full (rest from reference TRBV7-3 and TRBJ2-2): GAGVSQTPSNKVTEKGKYVELRCDPISGHTALYWYRQSLGQGPEFLIYFQGTGAADDSGLPNDRFFAVRPEGSVSTLKIQRTERGDSAVYLCASSSVWRDAPGELFFGEGSRLTVL.